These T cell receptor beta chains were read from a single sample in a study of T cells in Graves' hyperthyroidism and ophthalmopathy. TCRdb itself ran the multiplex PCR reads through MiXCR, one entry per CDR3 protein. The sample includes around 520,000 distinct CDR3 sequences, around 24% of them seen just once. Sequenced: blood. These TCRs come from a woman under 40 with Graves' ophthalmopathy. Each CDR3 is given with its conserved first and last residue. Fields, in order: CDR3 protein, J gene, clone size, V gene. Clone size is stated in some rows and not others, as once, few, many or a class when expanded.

CDR3aa: CASSFERARDGYTF
j_gene: TRBJ1-2
abundance: few
v_gene: TRBV6-5

CDR3aa: CATGTGTSGQETQYF
j_gene: TRBJ2-5
abundance: few
v_gene: TRBV12-3/TRBV12-4

CDR3aa: CASSQQSSNYGYTF
j_gene: TRBJ1-2
abundance: .
v_gene: TRBV7-2

CDR3aa: CATKTDDTEAFF
j_gene: TRBJ1-1
abundance: .
v_gene: TRBV10-3

CDR3aa: CSAREGPGAKGYTF
j_gene: TRBJ1-2
abundance: many
v_gene: TRBV20-1

CDR3aa: CASSLQTGPQETQYF
j_gene: TRBJ2-5
abundance: many
v_gene: TRBV12-3/TRBV12-4

CDR3aa: CASSDEQGGRRKTEAFF
j_gene: TRBJ1-1
abundance: .
v_gene: TRBV6-4

CDR3aa: CSASPENEQYF
j_gene: TRBJ2-7
abundance: .
v_gene: TRBV20-1

CDR3aa: CASSLWGGGRGAYGYTF
j_gene: TRBJ1-2
abundance: many
v_gene: TRBV27

CDR3aa: CASSQGAGEASPLHF
j_gene: TRBJ1-6
abundance: .
v_gene: TRBV4-2

CDR3aa: CASSFYGVLTF
j_gene: TRBJ2-6
abundance: many
v_gene: TRBV28

CDR3aa: CASSFVDRPYEQYF
j_gene: TRBJ2-7
abundance: .
v_gene: TRBV28

CDR3aa: CASSLWVRAGYTF
j_gene: TRBJ1-2
abundance: .
v_gene: TRBV28

CDR3aa: CASTVRRGPDGDQPQHF
j_gene: TRBJ1-5
abundance: .
v_gene: TRBV27

CDR3aa: CATSDNRRGHDEQYF
j_gene: TRBJ2-7
abundance: many
v_gene: TRBV24-1

CDR3aa: CASSFRQVLVNTEAFF
j_gene: TRBJ1-1
abundance: .
v_gene: TRBV19

CDR3aa: CASSEINDPEAFF
j_gene: TRBJ1-1
abundance: many
v_gene: TRBV6-1

CDR3aa: CSATDRGIYGYTF
j_gene: TRBJ1-2
abundance: many
v_gene: TRBV20-1

CDR3aa: CASSSALSEQYF
j_gene: TRBJ2-7
abundance: many
v_gene: TRBV11-2

CDR3aa: CASSHSQGADDEQYF
j_gene: TRBJ2-7
abundance: many
v_gene: TRBV4-1

CDR3aa: CASKGPGRGVTGELFF
j_gene: TRBJ2-2
abundance: few
v_gene: TRBV19

CDR3aa: CASSFGGPAGEQYF
j_gene: TRBJ2-7
abundance: many
v_gene: TRBV5-1

CDR3aa: CASSYRTGGRGGTEAFF
j_gene: TRBJ1-1
abundance: many
v_gene: TRBV6-5

CDR3aa: CSAYNTQYQETQYF
j_gene: TRBJ2-5
abundance: many
v_gene: TRBV20-1

CDR3aa: CASRAQGYPPQHF
j_gene: TRBJ1-5
abundance: .
v_gene: TRBV19

CDR3aa: CASSPSDTSYEQYF
j_gene: TRBJ2-7
abundance: many
v_gene: TRBV7-9

CDR3aa: CSARDAGVHGYTF
j_gene: TRBJ1-2
abundance: .
v_gene: TRBV20-1

CDR3aa: CAITQTVNYGYTF
j_gene: TRBJ1-2
abundance: .
v_gene: TRBV10-3

CDR3aa: CASSEHQGAAGYTF
j_gene: TRBJ1-2
abundance: .
v_gene: TRBV28

CDR3aa: CASRPWTATNEKLFF
j_gene: TRBJ1-4
abundance: .
v_gene: TRBV27

CDR3aa: CASSTGTGGSGYTF
j_gene: TRBJ1-2
abundance: many
v_gene: TRBV12-3/TRBV12-4

CDR3aa: CSVGGNNYGYTF
j_gene: TRBJ1-2
abundance: .
v_gene: TRBV29-1

CDR3aa: CASSLVVVSIGELFF
j_gene: TRBJ2-2
abundance: many
v_gene: TRBV11-2

CDR3aa: CASSYRTSGSEQYF
j_gene: TRBJ2-7
abundance: .
v_gene: TRBV12-3/TRBV12-4

CDR3aa: CASSSDGASYEQYF
j_gene: TRBJ2-7
abundance: .
v_gene: TRBV10-1

CDR3aa: CASRSSSYGYTF
j_gene: TRBJ1-2
abundance: many
v_gene: TRBV27

CDR3aa: CASSLVAGGIYNEQFF
j_gene: TRBJ2-1
abundance: few
v_gene: TRBV7-2

CDR3aa: CASSVWARGSNQPQHF
j_gene: TRBJ1-5
abundance: .
v_gene: TRBV6-1

CDR3aa: CASSGVGTEAFF
j_gene: TRBJ1-1
abundance: many
v_gene: TRBV6-5

CDR3aa: CASSGQITIREQYF
j_gene: TRBJ2-7
abundance: .
v_gene: TRBV6-1

CDR3aa: CASSRGQGKETQYF
j_gene: TRBJ2-5
abundance: many
v_gene: TRBV12-3/TRBV12-4

CDR3aa: CAISEGQGKNIKYF
j_gene: TRBJ2-4
abundance: few
v_gene: TRBV10-3

CDR3aa: CASTPRGLSSYEQYF
j_gene: TRBJ2-7
abundance: many
v_gene: TRBV7-9

CDR3aa: CSARVRASGGYEQYF
j_gene: TRBJ2-7
abundance: .
v_gene: TRBV20-1

CDR3aa: CAWTLGLTGAGELFF
j_gene: TRBJ2-2
abundance: many
v_gene: TRBV30

CDR3aa: CAAGRANTEAFF
j_gene: TRBJ1-1
abundance: .
v_gene: TRBV30

CDR3aa: CATSRVPDRAGQPQHF
j_gene: TRBJ1-5
abundance: .
v_gene: TRBV15

CDR3aa: CASSLFSGGTEAFF
j_gene: TRBJ1-1
abundance: many
v_gene: TRBV28

CDR3aa: CASRLAQYEQYF
j_gene: TRBJ2-7
abundance: .
v_gene: TRBV6-1

CDR3aa: CASSYGTSGANVLTF
j_gene: TRBJ2-6
abundance: few
v_gene: TRBV7-9

CDR3aa: CASSLAHRGVTYEQYF
j_gene: TRBJ2-7
abundance: many
v_gene: TRBV7-2

CDR3aa: CASSQDYGSQETQYF
j_gene: TRBJ2-5
abundance: many
v_gene: TRBV14

CDR3aa: CASSPPDRELETQYF
j_gene: TRBJ2-5
abundance: many
v_gene: TRBV7-8

CDR3aa: CASSYSPTGANQPQHF
j_gene: TRBJ1-5
abundance: few
v_gene: TRBV6-2/TRBV6-3

CDR3aa: CASSQDGTREAFF
j_gene: TRBJ1-1
abundance: .
v_gene: TRBV6-1

CDR3aa: CSAPGLAGGSSYEQYF
j_gene: TRBJ2-7
abundance: .
v_gene: TRBV20-1

CDR3aa: CASSYSSMSGELFF
j_gene: TRBJ2-2
abundance: .
v_gene: TRBV6-5

CDR3aa: CASRDRGEAFF
j_gene: TRBJ1-1
abundance: few
v_gene: TRBV12-3/TRBV12-4

CDR3aa: CASSSTGDNSPLHF
j_gene: TRBJ1-6
abundance: many
v_gene: TRBV12-3/TRBV12-4

CDR3aa: CSVSRDSNQPQHF
j_gene: TRBJ1-5
abundance: many
v_gene: TRBV29-1